The present T cell receptor beta chain was sequenced within a study of T-cell reconstitution after alpha-beta-depleted transplantation in children. V was pared by 6 bases and J by 4 bases, with 15 bases between. This CDR3 spans 14 amino acids. The germline gives CDR1 MNHNS, CDR2 SASEGT. Unique molecular identifiers tagged the TCRbeta library. TCRdb re-called the PCR reads through MiXCR, storing one row per CDR3 protein. Seen here are 450,000 to 700,000 distinct CDR3 sequences, over 20% observed once, and the top ten hold approximately 33%. Only a few counts were recorded for this clonotype. The sequence derives from a boy in the first two years of life with Wiskott-Aldrich syndrome, due to receive a stem cell transplant. The chain uses TRBV6-1 and TRBJ1-2, with D maybe TRBD1 (6 bases). This specimen consisted of PBMCs, obtained before TCRalphabeta/CD19-depleted stem cell transplant. This CDR3 is CASSIEVRGYGYTF. In DNA, the CDR3 is TGTGCCAGCAGCATCGAGGTCAGGGGCTATGGCTACACCTTC.